These 25 T cell receptor beta chains share one sample of origin, sequenced in a study of shared clonotypes between healthy human individuals. The protocol was immunoSEQ multiplex PCR, while the TCRdb copy is restricted to in-frame clones and leaves out a portion. Here the sample spans 2 million to 2.5 million clones, around 93% being singletons. Terminally differentiated effector memory CD45RA+ cells were excluded by CCR7 positive selection of CD45RO-negative cells. Sequenced input: naive CD8+ T cells from PBMCs. The receptors come from a man between 18 and 29 years old in good health. Some clones in this sample may be carry-over from other donors' samples.

This chain joins TRBV11-2 and TRBJ2-5; 11 bases map to TRBD1. Trimming cost V 5 bases and J 5 bases; bases outside gene matches: 7. Germline assignment: CDR1 SGHAT and CDR2 FQNNGV. The CDR3 is 15 residues long. CDR3 DNA sequence: TGTGCCAGCAGCGGGACAGGGGGTATTCATGAGACCCAGTACTTC. This encodes CASSGTGGIHETQYF.

This clone has only one observation. The chain employs TRBV30 and TRBJ2-3, with 8 positions matching TRBD2. Trimming took 1 base from V and 0 from J; bases not matched to a gene: 3. This CDR3 region has 15 residues. CDR1 is GTSNPN and CDR2 is SVGIG in the germline V gene (reference sequence). The CDR3 coding sequence is TGTGCCTGGAGTGGAACTAGCGGTAGCACAGATACGCAGTATTTT. It specifies CAWSGTSGSTDTQYF.

The genes are TRBV28 and TRBJ1-2, with no clear D. Germline values: CDR1 MDHEN, CDR2 SYDVKM. The CDR3 covers 16 residues. Trimming pared 3 bases from V and 6 bases from J, leaving 20 bases between. For the CDR3, the DNA is TGTGCCAGCAGTTTTCTCGTGGGTGTCTTTTACGATGGCTACACCTTC. Protein sequence: CASSFLVGVFYDGYTF.

The chain couples TRBV19 to TRBJ2-5; D may be TRBD2 (6 bases). Deletions cut 3 bases from V and 0 bases from J, with 17 bases between. The CDR3 contains 17 residues. Germline CDR1 LNHDA, CDR2 SQIVND (reference sequence). The CDR3 here is CASSIPSSGPYQETQYF. CDR3 nucleotide sequence: TGTGCCAGTAGTATCCCGAGTAGCGGTCCGTACCAAGAGACCCAGTACTTC.

This chain connects TRBV19 to TRBJ2-5, with 12 bases identical to TRBD2. The germline CDR1 and CDR2 sequences are LNHDA and SQIVND (reference sequence). The J segment lost 5 bases and the V segment lost 6 bases, leaving 7 bases of the junction unmatched. The CDR3 covers 15 residues. CDR3 nucleotide sequence: TGTGCCAGTAGCCCCGGGACTAGCGGGCGGGAGACCCAGTACTTC. It encodes CASSPGTSGRETQYF.

The chain links TRBV5-1 to TRBJ1-2; D is unclear. The CDR3 runs 15 residues. CDR1 SGHRS and CDR2 YFSETQ come from the germline V gene. V was cut by 3 bases and J by 1 base, with 13 bases left in between. In DNA form, the CDR3 reads TGCGCCAGCAGCTCGACTGAGGGTCTTAACTATGGCTACACCTTC. Protein product: CASSSTEGLNYGYTF. Combining the CDR3 with reference TRBV5-1 and TRBJ1-2 gives the whole variable domain KAGVTQTPRYLIKTRGQQVTLSCSPISGHRSVSWYQQTPGQGLQFLFEYFSETQRNKGNFPGRFSGRQFSNSRSEMNVSTLELGDSALYLCASSSTEGLNYGYTFGSGTRLTVV.

The chain is built from TRBV2 and TRBJ2-7, with no clear D. Germline loops: CDR1 SNHLY, CDR2 FYNNEI. This CDR3 has 13 residues. Trimming took off 4 bases at V and 3 bases at J, with 10 bases between the two ends. The CDR3 reads CASSGTTIYEQYF. The CDR3 nucleotides read TGTGCCAGCAGTGGCACAACGATCTACGAGCAGTACTTC.

The genes are TRBV4-1 and TRBJ2-3, with D possibly being TRBD2 (5 bases). This CDR3 region has 16 residues. V was shortened by 0 bases and J by 6 bases, with 16 bases between the two germline ends. The germline CDR1 and CDR2 sequences are MGHRA and YSYEKL. CDR3 bases: TGCGCCAGCAGCCAAGAAACTAAAATGAGGGTGGATACGCAGTATTTT. As protein: CASSQETKMRVDTQYF.

J is TRBJ1-6 and V is TRBV30, with a weak D call TRBD1 (5 bases). This CDR3 is built from 10 residues. The germline V gene encodes CDR1 GTSNPN and CDR2 SVGIG (reference sequence). Deletions cut 5 bases from V and 9 bases from J, with 5 bases between. This CDR3 reads CAWGGSPLHF. The DNA of the CDR3 is TGTGCCTGGGGGGGTTCACCCCTCCACTTT. Together with reference TRBV30 and TRBJ1-6, the CDR3 gives the full variable domain: SQTIHQWPATLVQPVGSPLSLECTVEGTSNPNLYWYRQAAGRGLQLLFYSVGIGQISSEVPQNLSASRPQDRQFILSSKKLLLSDSGFYLCAWGGSPLHFGNGTRLTVT.

This clone has just one count. The chain uses TRBV5-6 and TRBJ2-3, with D tentatively TRBD2 (5 bases). CDR3 size: 16 residues. Germline CDR1 SGHDT, CDR2 YYEEEE. V was clipped by 2 bases and J by 2 bases, with 15 bases between them. CDR3 residues: CASSFPAEDPTDTQYF. DNA of the CDR3: TGTGCCAGCAGCTTTCCCGCGGAGGACCCCACAGATACGCAGTATTTT.

The chain has TRBV27 and TRBJ1-2; D call uncertain. V lost 6 bases and J lost 4, with 18 bases in between. Germline assignment: CDR1 MNHEY and CDR2 SMNVEV (reference sequence). The CDR3 has 15 amino acids. CDR3 region: CASRNRVGSAYGYTF. The CDR3 DNA follows: TGTGCCAGCAGAAACCGAGTGGGGTCCGCCTATGGCTACACCTTC.

This sequence joins TRBV4-1 and TRBJ2-2; the match to TRBD1 covers 7 bases. Trimming at V came to 2 bases and at J to 3 bases, leaving 9 bases not matched to a gene. Germline CDR1 is MGHRA and CDR2 is YSYEKL. The CDR3 consists of 17 residues. The CDR3 loop is CASSQSNRGGDTGELFF. The CDR3 DNA sequence: TGCGCCAGCAGCCAAAGTAACAGGGGCGGTGACACCGGGGAGCTGTTTTTT.

The chain combines TRBV7-3 with TRBJ2-2; TRBD2 might be the D (5 bases). Germline V CDR1 and CDR2: SGHTA, FQGTGA. Deletions cut 3 bases from V and 2 bases from J, with 7 bases between. The CDR3 is 14 residues long. For the CDR3, the DNA is TGTGCCAGCAGCTTCGGGGATAACACCGGGGAGCTGTTTTTT. It is translated as CASSFGDNTGELFF.

V and J are TRBV5-6 and TRBJ2-1; 13 nucleotides line up with TRBD2. CDR3 length: 16 residues. V shed 3 bases, J shed 8 bases, and the junction held 8 bases outside the gene matches. From germline, CDR1 is SGHDT and CDR2 YYEEEE. The CDR3 protein is CASSSGLAGWNDEQFF. The CDR3 region has the DNA TGTGCCAGCAGCTCGGGACTAGCGGGATGGAACGATGAGCAGTTCTTC.

Remarks on this clone: The same CDR3 arises from other DNA sequences in this sample as well. The chain employs TRBV5-6 and TRBJ2-2; either TRBD1 or TRBD2 may fit D (6 bases each). V gave up 0 bases and J gave up 4 bases, with 13 bases separating them. The CDR3 has 16 amino acids. Germline V CDR1 and CDR2: SGHDT, YYEEEE. For the CDR3, the DNA is TGTGCCAGCAGCTTGGATTCGAGGGGGGTCACCGGGGAGCTGTTTTTT. Protein: CASSLDSRGVTGELFF.

Details on this clone: This sample includes further DNA sequences coding for the same CDR3. V is TRBV27 and J is TRBJ2-7; possibly TRBD2 for D (5 bases). The CDR3 loop spans 14 amino acids. Germline loops: CDR1 MNHEY, CDR2 SMNVEV (reference sequence). V lost 2 bases and J 3 bases, leaving 11 bases between the germline ends. CDR3: CASSLRASSYEQYF. The CDR3 region has the DNA TGTGCCAGCAGTTTACGGGCTAGCAGCTACGAGCAGTACTTC.

In this sample, this clone turned up a few times. The chain is built from TRBV13 and TRBJ1-1, with D uncertain. Trimming removed 2 bases at V and 0 bases at J, with 4 bases between. Germline V gene lookup returns CDR1 PRHDT and CDR2 FYEKMQ (reference sequence). The CDR3 has 13 amino acids. The CDR3 DNA reads TGTGCCAGCAGCTTATCCCTGAACACTGAAGCTTTCTTT. It is translated as CASSLSLNTEAFF. The full variable domain, its missing parts supplied by reference TRBV13 and TRBJ1-1, is AAGVIQSPRHLIKEKRETATLKCYPIPRHDTVYWYQQGPGQDPQFLISFYEKMQSDKGSIPDRFSAQQFSDYHSELNMSSLELGDSALYFCASSLSLNTEAFFGQGTRLTVV.

This clone was detected only once. The rearrangement joins TRBV18 to TRBJ2-7, with unresolved D. Germline V gene data show CDR1 as KGHSH and CDR2 as LQKENI. The CDR3 length is 13 residues. Trimming removed 0 bases at V and 5 bases at J, with 8 bases between. Here the CDR3 reads CASSPPLVHEQYF. The CDR3 region has the DNA TGTGCCAGCTCACCACCGTTGGTGCACGAGCAGTACTTC.

The CDR3 nucleotides read TGTGCCAGCAGTTTCGGGGCAGGGCAAGAGACCCAGTACTTC. This gives the protein CASSFGAGQETQYF. The V call is TRBV27, the J call TRBJ2-5; possibly TRBD1 or TRBD2 for D (5 bases each). Deletions cut 3 bases from V and 2 bases from J, with 10 bases between. Germline values: CDR1 MNHEY, CDR2 SMNVEV (reference sequence). The CDR3 is made up of 14 amino acids.

The chain has TRBV15 and TRBJ1-2; D remains ambiguous. This CDR3 is 15 amino acids long. V was cut by 4 bases and J by 2 bases, with 14 bases left in between. CDR1 LNHNV and CDR2 YYDKDF come from the germline V gene (reference sequence). CDR3 sequence: CATSMDLRANYGYTF. The CDR3 coding sequence is TGTGCCACCAGCATGGACCTGCGAGCGAACTATGGCTACACCTTC.

The CDR3 DNA is TGTGCCAGCAGCTTCAAACTCTTCGGGACAGGGGACATCAATCAGCCCCAGCATTTT. This sequence encodes CASSFKLFGTGDINQPQHF. This chain connects TRBV7-2 to TRBJ1-5, with TRBD1 identical over 10 bases. The CDR3 contains 19 residues. V shed 3 bases and J 3 bases; nucleotides not matched to a gene: 14. CDR1 and CDR2 (germline): SGHTA, FQGNSA. The full variable domain, with the rest looked up from reference TRBV7-2 and TRBJ1-5, is GAGVSQSPSNKVTEKGKDVELRCDPISGHTALYWYRQSLGQGLEFLIYFQGNSAPDKSGLPSDRFSAERTGGSVSTLTIQRTQQEDSAVYLCASSFKLFGTGDINQPQHFGDGTRLSIL.

The chain is built from TRBV11-2 and TRBJ2-1; 9 nucleotides match TRBD1. The junction had 9 bases not matched to a gene; V was cut back by 8 bases and J by 7 bases. CDR1 is SGHAT and CDR2 is FQNNGV in the germline V gene. CDR3 length: 14 amino acids. The CDR3, as DNA: TGTGCCAGCGCCTCCGGGACAGGGTGGAATGAGCAGTTCTTC. Amino acid sequence: CASASGTGWNEQFF.

About this clone: Distinct nucleotide sequences in the sample also encode this CDR3. The rearrangement uses TRBV5-1 and TRBJ2-5; tentative D call: TRBD2 (6 bases). This CDR3 is built from 14 residues. Germline V gene lookup returns CDR1 SGHRS and CDR2 YFSETQ. The V end lost 0 bases, the J end lost 2 bases, and 8 bases lay between the germline ends. The CDR3 spells CASSLGRGQETQYF. The CDR3 bases are TGCGCCAGCAGCTTGGGGCGGGGACAAGAGACCCAGTACTTC. Filled out from reference TRBV5-1 and TRBJ2-5, the complete variable domain reads KAGVTQTPRYLIKTRGQQVTLSCSPISGHRSVSWYQQTPGQGLQFLFEYFSETQRNKGNFPGRFSGRQFSNSRSEMNVSTLELGDSALYLCASSLGRGQETQYFGPGTRLLVL.

Comments on this clone: The same CDR3 is also encoded by other DNA sequences in this sample. The chain employs TRBV27 and TRBJ2-2; D call uncertain. CDR3 length: 14 amino acids. Trimming removed 5 bases at V and 0 bases at J, with 7 bases between. The germline V gene encodes CDR1 MNHEY and CDR2 SMNVEV (reference sequence). The CDR3 protein is CASSLLPNTGELFF. In DNA form, the CDR3 reads TGTGCCAGCAGTCTCCTCCCGAACACCGGGGAGCTGTTTTTT.

The chain combines TRBV9 with TRBJ2-1, with TRBD2 as a possible D gene (5 bases). Germline CDR1 and CDR2: SGDLS and YYNGEE. The CDR3 covers 17 residues. V lost 4 bases and J lost 4, with 21 bases in between. The CDR3 is CASSTRSEQNPYNEQFF. The DNA of the CDR3 is TGTGCCAGCAGCACTAGGAGTGAACAGAATCCATACAATGAGCAGTTCTTC.